Shown below are 14 T cell receptor beta chains from a single sample sequenced in a study of Ad26.COV2.S vaccination and SARS-CoV-2 variants. Profiled with immunoSEQ multiplex PCR; TCRdb holds only in-frame clones, not every one. Altogether about 350,000 clones are present, 88% being singletons, with the ten largest covering around 5.8%. Specified treatment: around 19 received Ad26.COV2.S at low or high dose, single or two shots; 5 received placebo; per-sample allocation not given. Sampling happened 63 days after the first vaccine or placebo injection. The sample was peripheral blood, taken in a trial of Ad26.COV2.S vaccine versus placebo. These receptors came from a person between 18 and 60 years old who received the Ad26.COV2.S COVID-19 vaccine or a placebo.

This clone was recorded once. At the DNA level, this CDR3 is encoded by other sequences in the same sample as well. The chain is built from TRBV6-6 and TRBJ2-7; 7 bases map to TRBD1. V shed 2 bases and J 4 bases; nucleotides not matched to a gene: 5. CDR1 MNHNY and CDR2 SVGAGI come from the germline V gene (reference sequence). The CDR3 totals 14 residues. The CDR3 DNA is TGTGCCAGCAGTTACCGCGGACAGGTATACGAGCAGTACTTC. This gives the protein CASSYRGQVYEQYF.

The J gene is TRBJ2-2, the V gene TRBV19; the D gene could be TRBD1 or TRBD2 (6 bases each). This CDR3 is built from 19 residues. CDR1 and CDR2 (germline): LNHDA, SQIVND (reference sequence). V was clipped by 7 bases and J by 2 bases, with 26 bases between them. The CDR3 bases are TGTGCCAGTACCACCCTGAGATGGGGGGCGTCGGTAAACACCGGGGAGCTGTTTTTT. Translated, it gives CASTTLRWGASVNTGELFF. The whole variable domain, filled in from reference TRBV19 and TRBJ2-2, reads DGGITQSPKYLFRKEGQNVTLSCEQNLNHDAMYWYRQDPGQGLRLIYYSQIVNDFQKGDIAEGYSVSREKKESFPLTVTSAQKNPTAFYLCASTTLRWGASVNTGELFFGEGSRLTVL.

This chain uses TRBV6-6 with TRBJ1-5; a weak D match, TRBD1 (5 bases). CDR1 and CDR2 (germline): MNHNY, SVGAGI (reference sequence). V lost 2 bases to trimming and J lost 4 bases, with 6 bases between them. The CDR3 sequence is 13 residues long. In DNA, the CDR3 is TGTGCCAGCAGTTACGAGGGGAATCAGCCCCAGCATTTT. Translating gives CASSYEGNQPQHF.

The CDR3 DNA sequence: TGTGCCAGCAGTCCACTATTTACGGGAGAGAGGGGGGATGAGCAGTTCTTC. The encoded protein is CASSPLFTGERGDEQFF. The gene calls are TRBV7-9 and TRBJ2-1; D assignment may be TRBD1 or TRBD2 (6 bases each). This CDR3 is 17 amino acids long. V was cut by 6 bases and J by 8 bases, with 26 bases left in between. Per the germline V gene, CDR1 is SEHNR and CDR2 is FQNEAQ (reference sequence).

The gene calls are TRBV5-1 and TRBJ1-4; tentative D call: TRBD1 (5 bases). This CDR3 contains 14 residues. Germline V gene sequence: CDR1 SGHRS, CDR2 YFSETQ. The V and J ends lost 0 bases and 7 bases respectively, with 10 bases between them. The CDR3 loop is CASSLGRVPEKLFF. The CDR3 bases are TGCGCCAGCAGCTTGGGCAGGGTCCCTGAAAAACTGTTTTTT.

V is TRBV14 and J is TRBJ2-2; D is undetermined. Per the germline V gene, CDR1 is SGHDN and CDR2 is FVKESK. The V end lost 5 bases, the J end lost 6 bases, and 19 bases lay between the germline ends. The CDR3 contains 16 residues. CDR3 bases: TGTGCCAGCAGCTATCGACTGGGCACGTCCCCCGGGGAGCTGTTTTTT. Its translation: CASSYRLGTSPGELFF.

The chain links TRBV3-1 (or the pseudogene TRBV3-2) to TRBJ1-5; D gene ambiguous. This CDR3 contains 14 residues. Trimming took off 4 bases at V and 4 bases at J, with 11 bases between the two ends. The germline V gene has CDR1 LGHDT and CDR2 YNNKEL (reference sequence). The CDR3 nucleotides read TGTGCCAGCAGCCCGGCCCAGTTGAATCAGCCCCAGCATTTT. It codes for CASSPAQLNQPQHF.

This rearrangement joins TRBV7-3 to TRBJ1-1; D gene unclear. The V gene lost 2 bases and the J gene lost 2 bases, with 9 bases spanning the gap. Germline CDR1 SGHTA, CDR2 FQGTGA. The CDR3 length is 14 residues. As DNA, the CDR3 is TGTGCCAGCAGCTTATATCCTGGTAACACTGAAGCTTTCTTT. It encodes CASSLYPGNTEAFF. Complete variable domain (other parts from reference TRBV7-3 and TRBJ1-1): GAGVSQTPSNKVTEKGKYVELRCDPISGHTALYWYRQSLGQGPEFLIYFQGTGAADDSGLPNDRFFAVRPEGSVSTLKIQRTERGDSAVYLCASSLYPGNTEAFFGQGTRLTVV.

This clone was recorded once. The V and J genes are TRBV18 and TRBJ2-3; 9 nucleotides agree with TRBD2. V lost 0 bases, J lost 6 bases, and 10 bases stayed unmatched. The CDR3 runs to 17 residues. CDR1 is KGHSH and CDR2 is LQKENI in the germline V gene. The CDR3 protein is CASSPPGGRAGGDTQYF. In DNA, the CDR3 is TGTGCCAGCTCACCACCCGGCGGGAGGGCCGGCGGGGATACGCAGTATTTT. Full variable domain (outside the CDR3, taken from reference TRBV18 and TRBJ2-3): NAGVMQNPRHLVRRRGQEARLRCSPMKGHSHVYWYRQLPEEGLKFMVYLQKENIIDESGMPKERFSAEFPKEGPSILRIQQVVRGDSAAYFCASSPPGGRAGGDTQYFGPGTRLTVL.

The chain employs TRBV18 and TRBJ1-2, with D maybe TRBD1 (6 bases). The germline V and J ends were trimmed by 8 bases and 5 bases, with 15 bases remaining between them. This CDR3 contains 13 residues. Per germline, CDR1 KGHSH and CDR2 LQKENI. CDR3: CASTRTADYGYTF. The CDR3 DNA is TGTGCCAGCACACGGACAGCTGATTATGGCTACACCTTC.

CDR3 coding DNA: TGTGCCAGCAGTTTACGGGGCTTAGCGGGAACGTTCGGGGAGCTGTTTTTT. Translated: CASSLRGLAGTFGELFF. This rearrangement joins TRBV28 to TRBJ2-2; 8 bases are shared with TRBD2. CDR1 and CDR2 from the germline V gene are MDHEN and SYDVKM. CDR3 length equals 17 residues. V lost 2 bases, J lost 7 bases, and 12 bases stayed unmatched.

The genes are TRBV7-6 and TRBJ1-2; 9 bases fit TRBD1. Germline V gives CDR1 SGHVS, CDR2 FNYEAQ. The V and J ends lost 4 bases and 0 bases, in that order; junction bases with no gene match: 6. This CDR3 contains 16 residues. The CDR3 spells CASSSKDRGTNYGYTF. Written as DNA, the CDR3 is TGTGCCAGCAGCTCGAAAGACAGGGGGACTAACTATGGCTACACCTTC.

The chain combines TRBV3-1 (or the pseudogene TRBV3-2) with TRBJ2-2; no clear D. This CDR3 has 12 amino acids. Trimming cost V 4 bases and J 8 bases, with 8 bases left between them. CDR1 is LGHDT, CDR2 YNNKEL, per germline (reference sequence). CDR3 sequence reads: CASSPLEGELFF. The CDR3 nucleotides read TGTGCCAGCAGCCCCTTGGAGGGGGAGCTGTTTTTT.

For this clone: The sample carries other DNA sequences with the same CDR3. The gene calls are TRBV11-2 and TRBJ1-5; TRBD1 is a possible D gene (5 bases). CDR1 SGHAT and CDR2 FQNNGV come from the germline V gene. The V end was cut by 0 bases, the J end by 5 bases, with 5 bases between. The length of the CDR3 is 13 residues. DNA of the CDR3: TGTGCCAGCAGCTTAGACAGGGATCAGCCCCAGCATTTT. Its protein product is CASSLDRDQPQHF.